Shown below are 9 T cell receptor beta chains from a single sample sequenced in a study of blood T cell repertoires in COVID-19 (dated by TCRdb to the early 2020s). Library construction relied on the immunoSEQ multiplex PCR assay. In its TCRdb copy, this immuneACCESS table keeps in-frame sequences only and misses some clones. Where compared with another copy, unresolved V genes explain less than half of these, and the others have no known cause. This sample has 90,000 to 100,000 clones in its table, and 65% to 85% of those were observed once. The ten top clones hold 4% to 5.5% of the sample. The specimen was peripheral blood. The receptors come from a man aged 60-69 years with acute or convalescent COVID-19.

The chain is built from TRBV5-4 and TRBJ2-7, with D unclear. CDR1 SGHNT and CDR2 YYREEE come from the germline V gene (reference sequence). This CDR3 is 13 amino acids long. V lost 0 bases to trimming and J lost 7 bases, with 11 bases between them. CDR3 sequence: CASSLASVEEQYF. CDR3 nucleotide sequence: TGTGCCAGCAGCTTGGCCTCCGTAGAGGAGCAGTACTTC. Full variable domain (remainder filled in from reference TRBV5-4 and TRBJ2-7): ETGVTQSPTHLIKTRGQQVTLRCSSQSGHNTVSWYQQALGQGPQFIFQYYREEENGRGNFPPRFSGLQFPNYSSELNVNALELDDSALYLCASSLASVEEQYFGPGTRLTVT.

The chain carries TRBV30 and TRBJ2-5; D might be TRBD2 (6 bases). The ends were cut back, 2 bases at V and 3 bases at J, with 13 bases in the middle. The CDR3 totals 14 residues. Germline CDR1 and CDR2: GTSNPN and SVGIG (reference sequence). CDR3 sequence: CAWSRRGKEETQYF. For the CDR3, the DNA is TGTGCCTGGAGTAGACGGGGGAAAGAAGAGACCCAGTACTTC.

The chain links TRBV19 to TRBJ1-2, with 10 bases fitting TRBD1. Germline values: CDR1 LNHDA, CDR2 SQIVND (reference sequence). V trimming: 4 bases; J trimming: 8 bases; junction bases outside the gene matches: 13. The CDR3 runs 16 residues. CDR3 sequence: CASSRDRGTLPSGYTF. For the CDR3, the DNA is TGTGCCAGTAGTAGGGACAGGGGTACCCTCCCCTCAGGCTACACCTTC.

The CDR3 DNA reads as TGTGCCTGTAAAAAAGTTTGGGCCAACACTGAAGCTTTCTTT. Amino acid sequence: CACKKVWANTEAFF. V is TRBV30 and J is TRBJ1-1, with D uncertain. The CDR3 has 14 amino acids. Trimming pared 6 bases from V and 2 bases from J, leaving 16 bases between. The V gene's germline CDR1 is GTSNPN and CDR2 SVGIG (reference sequence).

This chain joins TRBV15 and TRBJ2-5, with D possibly being TRBD2 (6 bases). The ends were cut back, 1 base at V and 3 bases at J, with 12 bases in the middle. The germline gives CDR1 LNHNV, CDR2 YYDKDF (reference sequence). The CDR3 is 15 amino acids. The CDR3 sequence: CATSRAGESEETQYF. The CDR3 DNA is TGTGCCACCAGCAGAGCGGGAGAGAGCGAAGAGACCCAGTACTTC. The entire variable domain, with the rest obtained from reference TRBV15 and TRBJ2-5, is as follows: DAMVIQNPRYQVTQFGKPVTLSCSQTLNHNVMYWYQQKSSQAPKLLFHYYDKDFNNEADTPDNFQSRRPNTSFCFLDIRSPGLGDTAMYLCATSRAGESEETQYFGPGTRLLVL.

This rearrangement joins TRBV6-5 to TRBJ1-2, with no clear D. The CDR3 runs to 15 residues. The V gene's germline CDR1 is MNHEY and CDR2 SVGAGI. Trimming took 2 bases from V and 0 from J, leaving 10 bases between them. The CDR3 DNA follows: TGTGCCAGCAGTTACAGCCAGGACTCTAACTATGGCTACACCTTC. As protein: CASSYSQDSNYGYTF.

The table lists this clone with a few counts. J is TRBJ2-1 and V is TRBV2, with 11 bases lining up with TRBD2. V trimming: 6 bases; J trimming: 10 bases; junction bases outside the gene matches: 8. Germline CDR1 reads SNHLY; CDR2 reads FYNNEI. The CDR3 has 14 amino acids. The CDR3: CASRAGTSGGEQFF. For the CDR3, the DNA is TGTGCCAGCAGAGCCGGGACTAGCGGAGGAGAGCAGTTCTTC.

The CDR3 DNA sequence: TGCGCCAGCAGCTTGACAGGGGCCGACACTGAAGCTTTCTTT. Amino acid sequence: CASSLTGADTEAFF. V is TRBV5-1 and J is TRBJ1-1; 7 bases match TRBD1. V lost 1 base to trimming and J lost 3 bases; unmatched junction nucleotides: 3. This CDR3 region has 14 residues. The germline gives CDR1 SGHRS, CDR2 YFSETQ. The whole variable domain, remainder taken from reference TRBV5-1 and TRBJ1-1, is KAGVTQTPRYLIKTRGQQVTLSCSPISGHRSVSWYQQTPGQGLQFLFEYFSETQRNKGNFPGRFSGRQFSNSRSEMNVSTLELGDSALYLCASSLTGADTEAFFGQGTRLTVV.

The chain recombines TRBV9 with TRBJ1-6; 10 bases fit TRBD1. The trim removed 0 bases at V and 6 bases at J, leaving 3 bases unmatched. The CDR3 has 16 amino acids. Germline CDR1 is SGDLS and CDR2 is YYNGEE. The CDR3, as DNA: TGTGCCAGCAGCGTAGAGGGGGACAGGGGTAATTCACCCCTCCACTTT. This translates into CASSVEGDRGNSPLHF. Complete variable domain (other parts from reference TRBV9 and TRBJ1-6): DSGVTQTPKHLITATGQRVTLRCSPRSGDLSVYWYQQSLDQGLQFLIQYYNGEERAKGNILERFSAQQFPDLHSELNLSSLELGDSALYFCASSVEGDRGNSPLHFGNGTRLTVT.